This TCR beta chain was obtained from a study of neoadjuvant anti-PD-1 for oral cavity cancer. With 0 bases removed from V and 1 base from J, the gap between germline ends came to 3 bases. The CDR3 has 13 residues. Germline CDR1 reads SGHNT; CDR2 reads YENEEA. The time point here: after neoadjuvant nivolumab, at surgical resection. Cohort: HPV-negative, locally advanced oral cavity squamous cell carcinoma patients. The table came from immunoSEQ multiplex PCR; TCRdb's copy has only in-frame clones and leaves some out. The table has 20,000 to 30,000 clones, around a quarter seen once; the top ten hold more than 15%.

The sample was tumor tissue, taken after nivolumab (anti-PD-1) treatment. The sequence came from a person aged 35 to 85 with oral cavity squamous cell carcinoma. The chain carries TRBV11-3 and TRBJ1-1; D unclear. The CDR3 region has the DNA TGTGCCAGCAGCTTAGAGTGGAACACTGAAGCTTTCTTT. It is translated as CASSLEWNTEAFF.